This T cell receptor beta chain was captured in a study of cytomegalovirus exposure and HLA in healthy donors. General study results and limits: A later analysis linked a missense variant in DCLRE1C to the trimming of TCR beta V and J genes. A later analysis found most CMV-associated TCR beta chains apparently HLA-restricted. Researchers reported that a few CMV-associated chains were confirmed in vitro as CMV antigen-specific. Reports indicated that the classifier achieved high specificity and sensitivity in diagnosing cytomegalovirus status.

CDR1 and CDR2 (germline): SGHNT, YYREEE (reference sequence). This CDR3 contains 14 residues. The PCR contained 60 Vbeta and 13 Jbeta primers. Profiling relied on immunoSEQ multiplex PCR, and the TCRdb table lists in-frame clones only, not all of them. Of tens of thousands of clones in the sample, roughly 80% are singletons; the top ten hold roughly 2.9%. As for this clone: Its antigen remains unidentified. The junction and the germline gene differ at one end; a read error may be behind it.

The V gene is TRBV5-4, the J gene TRBJ2-5, with D unresolved. Near its end, the DNA agrees better with TRBJ2-7, so the J call may be wrong. The TCR was taken from a woman younger than 45 in good health and CMV-seronegative. The sample consisted of PBMCs. The CDR3 nucleotides are TGTGCCAGCAGGTTGGGTCCGGGTATCTACGAGCAGTACTTC. Amino acid sequence: CASRLGPGIYEQYF.